This T cell receptor (beta chain) was sequenced for a study of blood T cell repertoires in COVID-19. The wider study: The study drew acute and convalescent COVID-19 samples from the United States, Italy and Spain.

This clone was recorded a few times. TCRdb's table, derived via immunoSEQ multiplex PCR, lists solely in-frame clones and lacks some. The data contain 100,000 to 150,000 clones, more than 70% of them singletons. The V gene lost 7 bases and the J gene lost 3 bases, with 15 bases spanning the gap. The CDR3 has 15 residues. Looked up from germline, CDR1 is MNHEY and CDR2 is SVGAGI. This TCR came from a man in his fifties or sixties with acute or convalescent COVID-19. The chain joins TRBV6-5 to TRBJ2-2; tentative D call: TRBD1 (6 bases). Material for sequencing was peripheral blood. The CDR3 protein is CASKWAGVDTGELFF. Here the CDR3 DNA reads TGTGCCAGCAAGTGGGCAGGGGTTGACACCGGGGAGCTGTTTTTT.